Listed below are T cell receptor beta chains from one sample, sequenced in a study of blood T cell repertoires in COVID-19. This table comes from immunoSEQ multiplex PCR, and its TCRdb copy is limited to in-frame clones, with some not included. The sample carries under 200,000 clones, roughly nine tenths recorded once. Material for sequencing was peripheral blood. The receptor set was obtained from a man in his sixties with active or convalescent COVID-19. Each CDR3 is given with its conserved first and last residue. D genes are given only for firm matches. Some rows mark clone size as missing; the rest say once, few, many or name a class of expanded clone.

V	size	D	J	DNA	CDR3
TRBV29-1	-	-	TRBJ1-4	TGCAGCGTTCGGGTTCAGGGGGAAAAACTGTTTTTT	CSVRVQGEKLFF
TRBV3-1/TRBV3-2	-	TRBD2	TRBJ2-4	TGTGCCAGCAGCCAAGATAGGACGGGGGGGAACATTCAGTACTTC	CASSQDRTGGNIQYF
TRBV6-6	-	-	TRBJ1-1	TGTGCCAGCAGTTTCCCCTTAGTCATCGGTCGGACTGAAGCTTTCTTT	CASSFPLVIGRTEAFF
TRBV9	-	-	TRBJ2-1	TGTGCCAGCAGCGTAGCACTAGCAGATTACAATGAGCAGTTCTTC	CASSVALADYNEQFF
TRBV5-4	-	TRBD2	TRBJ2-3	TGTGCCAGCAGCTTTGTTGGGGGGGTAAATACGCAGTATTTT	CASSFVGGVNTQYF
TRBV30	-	-	TRBJ1-2	TGTGCCTGGAGACAGGAGGGAAGCTATGGCTACACCTTC	CAWRQEGSYGYTF
TRBV11-1	-	TRBD1	TRBJ2-5	TGTGCCAGCAGCTTGGGGACAGGGGGCGTTCGAGAGACCCAGTACTTC	CASSLGTGGVRETQYF
TRBV29-1	-	-	TRBJ1-1	TGCAGCGTTGACGGGATCTTGAACACTGAAGCTTTCTTT	CSVDGILNTEAFF
TRBV10-3	-	TRBD2	TRBJ2-3	TGTGCCATCACGGGGGGACTCACAGATACGCAGTATTTT	CAITGGLTDTQYF
TRBV7-9	-	-	TRBJ2-7	TGTGCCAGCAGCTCGGACAGACACTACGAGCAGTACTTC	CASSSDRHYEQYF
TRBV2	-	TRBD2	TRBJ2-3	TGTGCCAGCAGACCCCGGACTAGCGGGGGGGCAAATACGCAGTATTTT	CASRPRTSGGANTQYF
TRBV29-1	-	-	TRBJ1-1	TGCAGCGGTGGGAGCACTGAAGCTTTCTTT	CSGGSTEAFF
TRBV11-2	once	TRBD2	TRBJ2-3	TGTGCCAGCAGCTTAGGCGGGAGCGGGGTGGGGGGAGATACGCAGTATTTT	CASSLGGSGVGGDTQYF
TRBV14	once	TRBD1	TRBJ2-3	TGTGCCAGCAGCCAAGACCGTCGTCCCAGTAGGAGGACAGGGGCAGATACGCAGTATTTT	CASSQDRRPSRRTGADTQYF
TRBV19	-	-	TRBJ2-7	TGTGCCAGTAGTAGTACAGGGACGACCTACGAGCAGTACTTC	CASSSTGTTYEQYF
TRBV12-5	-	TRBD1	TRBJ1-3	TGTGCTAGTGCTTCCGGGACAGGATTAAACACCATATATTTT	CASASGTGLNTIYF
TRBV5-1	few	TRBD2	TRBJ2-2	TGCGCCAGCAGCTTGTTAAGCGGGGGGGCCGTGGCCGGGGAGCTGTTTTTT	CASSLLSGGAVAGELFF
TRBV5-3	-	TRBD2	TRBJ2-7	TGTGCCAGAAGCCGGGGGGATGAAGGCTACGAGCAGTACTTC	CARSRGDEGYEQYF
TRBV3-1/TRBV3-2	once	-	TRBJ2-3	TGTGCCAGCAGCCAAGATGGTAGGCACGGGACAGATACGCAGTATTTT	CASSQDGRHGTDTQYF
TRBV6-5	once	-	TRBJ1-2	TGTGCCACCCGTACGGGGGGGAAAACTGGCTACACCTTC	CATRTGGKTGYTF
TRBV7-9	-	-	TRBJ1-4	TGTGCCAGCAGCCGTATCGCAGGGACAATTAATGAAAAACTGTTTTTT	CASSRIAGTINEKLFF
TRBV18	-	TRBD1	TRBJ1-3	TGTGCCAGCTCACCTACCGGGACAGGGAACACTGGAAACACCATATATTTT	CASSPTGTGNTGNTIYF
TRBV2	once	-	TRBJ1-3	TGTGCCAGCAGTGACTGGGCCTCTGGAAACACCATATATTTT	CASSDWASGNTIYF
TRBV10-3	once	TRBD1	TRBJ1-6	TGTGCCGCCACCCGGGACAGTAATTCACCCCTCCACTTT	CAATRDSNSPLHF
TRBV21-1	once	-	TRBJ2-5	TGTGCCAGCAGCAAAAAGAAAAAAGGGACAGGAGAGCAAGAGACCCAGTACTTC	CASSKKKKGTGEQETQYF